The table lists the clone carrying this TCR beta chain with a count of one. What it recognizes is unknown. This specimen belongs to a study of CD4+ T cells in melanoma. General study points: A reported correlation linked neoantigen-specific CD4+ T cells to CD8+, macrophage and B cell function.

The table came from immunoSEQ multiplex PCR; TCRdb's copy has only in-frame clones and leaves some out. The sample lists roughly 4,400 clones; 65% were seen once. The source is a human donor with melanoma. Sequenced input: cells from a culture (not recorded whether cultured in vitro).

CDR3 DNA: TGTGCCAGCAGCTTAGGGACATCGAGCTCCTACGAGCAGTACTTC. This encodes CASSLGTSSSYEQYF. J is TRBJ2-7 and V is TRBV13; D unresolved. The germline CDR1 and CDR2 sequences are PRHDT and FYEKMQ (reference sequence). The CDR3 runs to 15 residues. With 0 bases removed from V and 0 bases from J, the gap between germline ends came to 9 bases.